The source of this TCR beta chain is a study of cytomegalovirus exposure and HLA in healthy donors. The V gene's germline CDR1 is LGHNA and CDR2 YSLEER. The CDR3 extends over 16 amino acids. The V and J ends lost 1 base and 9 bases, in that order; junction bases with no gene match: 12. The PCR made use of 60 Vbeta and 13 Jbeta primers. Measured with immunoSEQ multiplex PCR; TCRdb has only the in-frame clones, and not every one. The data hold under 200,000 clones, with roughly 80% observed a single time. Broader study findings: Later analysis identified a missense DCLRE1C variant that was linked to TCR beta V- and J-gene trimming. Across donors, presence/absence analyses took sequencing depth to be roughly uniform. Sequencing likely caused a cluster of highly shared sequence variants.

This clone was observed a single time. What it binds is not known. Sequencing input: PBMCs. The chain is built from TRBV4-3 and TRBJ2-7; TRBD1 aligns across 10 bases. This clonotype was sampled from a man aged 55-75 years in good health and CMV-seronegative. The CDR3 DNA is TGCGCCAGCAGCCAAGCCTCCGGGACAGGGGTTAGGGGGCAGTACTTC. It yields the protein CASSQASGTGVRGQYF.